The 10 T cell receptor beta chains given below trace back to one sample, sequenced in a study of PD-1 blockade in mismatch repair-deficient tumors. Profiling relied on immunoSEQ multiplex PCR, and the TCRdb table lists in-frame clones only, not all of them. The sample gives some 120,000 clones, roughly 90% of which show up once; 12% is in the top ten. The specimen was peripheral blood, collected roughly 70 weeks after starting pembrolizumab. These receptors all come from an adult with mismatch repair-deficient cancer.

The rearrangement links TRBV11-2 to TRBJ1-3, with TRBD1 matching 7 bases. Germline CDR1 reads SGHAT; CDR2 reads FQNNGV. V was pared by 5 bases and J by 0 bases, with 7 bases of the junction left unmatched. The CDR3 sequence is 16 residues long. This CDR3 is CASSTKTGTSGNTIYF. For the CDR3, the DNA is TGTGCCAGCAGCACGAAGACAGGGACCTCTGGAAACACCATATATTTT.

This sequence joins TRBV13 and TRBJ2-2; TRBD1 agrees at 8 bases. Germline CDR1 reads PRHDT; CDR2 reads FYEKMQ (reference sequence). V was clipped by 5 bases and J by 8 bases; unmatched bases: 7. The CDR3 spans 14 residues. This CDR3 reads CASSIQGVGGELFF. The CDR3 DNA sequence: TGTGCCAGCAGCATACAGGGGGTAGGTGGGGAGCTGTTTTTT.

This chain links TRBV4-2 with TRBJ2-1; D gene unclear. V shed 1 base and J shed 3 bases, with 13 bases lying between them. CDR3 length equals 16 residues. Germline CDR1 and CDR2: LGHNA and YNFKEQ. The CDR3 region is CASSQAPGQDYNEQFF. CDR3 nucleotides: TGTGCCAGCAGCCAAGCCCCGGGCCAGGACTACAATGAGCAGTTCTTC.

The chain joins TRBV6-1 to TRBJ1-4; no clear D. This CDR3 spans 16 amino acids. The V and J ends lost 2 bases and 5 bases respectively, with 15 bases between them. Germline CDR1 is MNHNS and CDR2 is SASEGT. CDR3 sequence reads: CASSELDGSPNEKLFF. CDR3 nucleotide sequence: TGTGCCAGCAGTGAATTAGATGGGAGTCCAAATGAAAAACTGTTTTTT.

The V gene is TRBV28, the J gene TRBJ2-7; the match to TRBD2 covers 7 bases. V was clipped by 5 bases and J by 5 bases; unmatched bases: 15. CDR1 and CDR2 (germline): MDHEN, SYDVKM. The CDR3 covers 16 residues. The CDR3 region has the DNA TGTGCCAGCAGTCCTGCAGCGAGGATGGGAGGGAACGAGCAGTACTTC. It encodes CASSPAARMGGNEQYF.

This chain links TRBV25-1 with TRBJ1-1; no clear D. CDR3 length: 13 amino acids. Germline V lookup: CDR1 MGHDK, CDR2 SYGVNS. V lost 3 bases and J lost 0, with 5 bases in between. Written as DNA, the CDR3 is TGTGCCAGCAGTGAGGGGATGAACACTGAAGCTTTCTTT. Residues: CASSEGMNTEAFF.

The chain combines TRBV7-6 with TRBJ2-5; no reliable D call. Germline assignment: CDR1 SGHVS and CDR2 FNYEAQ. Between the trimmed V and J ends, which lost 5 bases and 1 base, there was a span of 17 bases. This CDR3 is 16 amino acids long. The CDR3 protein is CASSPPHVLGQETQYF. CDR3 in DNA: TGTGCCAGCAGCCCCCCTCACGTCCTAGGCCAAGAGACCCAGTACTTC.

The chain couples TRBV19 to TRBJ2-6; 8 positions match TRBD1. The CDR3 is made up of 17 amino acids. Trimming at V came to 3 bases and at J to 4 bases, leaving 8 bases not matched to a gene. Germline CDR1 and CDR2: LNHDA and SQIVND (reference sequence). Here the CDR3 reads CASSIWQGAGGANVLTF. CDR3 bases: TGTGCCAGTAGTATCTGGCAGGGGGCTGGGGGGGCCAACGTCCTGACTTTC.

This CDR3 is CASSLGLSGEQFF. CDR3 sequence (DNA): TGTGCCAGCAGCTTGGGGCTTTCTGGTGAGCAGTTCTTC. The gene calls are TRBV5-6 and TRBJ2-1; D ambiguous. Trimming took 0 bases from V and 9 from J, leaving 10 bases between them. The germline V gene encodes CDR1 SGHDT and CDR2 YYEEEE. This CDR3 comprises 13 residues.

The chain employs TRBV4-1 and TRBJ2-5, with D possibly TRBD2 on 5 matching bases. This CDR3 comprises 15 residues. Between the trimmed V and J ends, which lost 1 base and 2 bases, there was a span of 11 bases. Germline lookup yields CDR1 MGHRA and CDR2 YSYEKL. The CDR3 here is CASSQVGSVQETQYF. The CDR3 nucleotides read TGCGCCAGCAGCCAAGTGGGTAGCGTTCAAGAGACCCAGTACTTC.